A single sample gave rise to the 13 T cell receptor beta chains below, sequenced in a study of cytomegalovirus exposure and HLA in healthy donors. 13 Jbeta primers and 60 Vbeta primers were used for the PCR. This table comes from immunoSEQ multiplex PCR, and its TCRdb copy is limited to in-frame clones, with some not included. The data hold about 96,000 clones, with approximately 72% observed a single time. Input material: PBMCs. All receptors come from a woman in her 70s in good health and CMV-seropositive.

This chain links TRBV28 with TRBJ1-2; 7 bases fit TRBD1. Germline CDR1 reads MDHEN; CDR2 reads SYDVKM. This CDR3 comprises 15 residues. V shed 1 base and J 2 bases; nucleotides not matched to a gene: 4. CDR3 protein: CASSLSDRRNYGYTF. The CDR3 region has the DNA TGTGCCAGCAGTTTATCGGACAGGAGAAACTATGGCTACACCTTC.

The genes are TRBV28 and TRBJ2-5, with TRBD2 identical over 8 bases. The V segment lost 6 bases and the J segment 3 bases; nucleotides outside the gene matches: 18. The CDR3 sequence is 18 residues long. Germline CDR1 MDHEN, CDR2 SYDVKM. The CDR3 nucleotides are TGTGCCAGCAGCAACTCCCCGGGACTAGGAACCCTGGAAGAGACCCAGTACTTC. Amino acids: CASSNSPGLGTLEETQYF.

CDR3 loop: CASSLSSGGRSPLHF. In DNA form, the CDR3 reads TGTGCCAGCAGTTTAAGTTCGGGGGGTCGGTCACCCCTCCACTTT. The rearrangement joins TRBV28 to TRBJ1-6; possibly TRBD1 for D (5 bases). The length of the CDR3 is 15 residues. The germline V gene encodes CDR1 MDHEN and CDR2 SYDVKM. The ends were cut back, 2 bases at V and 10 bases at J, with 15 bases in the middle.

This clone has only a few counts. This chain connects TRBV7-9 to TRBJ1-1, with unresolved D. Germline CDR1 reads SEHNR; CDR2 reads FQNEAQ (reference sequence). This CDR3 is 14 amino acids long. Between the trimmed V and J ends, which lost 7 bases and 5 bases, there was a span of 17 bases. In nucleotides, the CDR3 is TGTGCCAGCACCTCCCGGGAGGTTTCGACTGAAGCTTTCTTT. This encodes CASTSREVSTEAFF.

The J gene is TRBJ1-2, the V gene TRBV14; possible D gene TRBD1, 6 bases. V dropped 3 bases and J dropped 4 bases, with 15 bases sitting between them. The CDR3 runs 15 residues. Looked up from germline, CDR1 is SGHDN and CDR2 is FVKESK. The CDR3 nucleotides read TGTGCCAGCAGCCACACTACAGACAGGCGCTATGGCTACACCTTC. Encoded protein: CASSHTTDRRYGYTF.

This chain uses TRBV10-3 with TRBJ2-7; D ambiguous. The CDR3 has 13 amino acids. The ends were cut back, 3 bases at V and 6 bases at J, with 12 bases in the middle. Germline CDR1 and CDR2: ENHRY and SYGVKD. CDR3 DNA sequence: TGTGCCATCAGTGACTTCGCCGGTCGCGAGCAGTACTTC. This codes for CAISDFAGREQYF.

This clone was recorded a few times. The chain couples TRBV7-2 to TRBJ1-3, with a tentative D call TRBD1 (6 bases). Trimming shortened V by 0 bases and J by 4 bases, and 13 bases separated the two germline ends. The CDR3 consists of 16 residues. Germline CDR1 is SGHTA and CDR2 is FQGNSA. The CDR3 loop is CASSLAPWGLGNTIYF. CDR3 nucleotide sequence: TGTGCCAGCAGCTTAGCGCCCTGGGGGCTCGGAAACACCATATATTTT.

J is TRBJ2-7 and V is TRBV27; 8 nucleotides match TRBD1. This CDR3 comprises 16 residues. Per the germline V gene, CDR1 is MNHEY and CDR2 is SMNVEV (reference sequence). The ends lost 6 bases at V and 7 bases at J; junction bases unmatched: 17. CDR3 DNA: TGTGCCAGCAGCCAAAATGGACAGGGCGGAGCCGAGGAGCAGTACTTC. It yields the protein CASSQNGQGGAEEQYF.

The gene calls are TRBV2 and TRBJ2-3, with a tentative D call TRBD2 (6 bases). Germline V lookup: CDR1 SNHLY, CDR2 FYNNEI. The CDR3 has 17 amino acids. V lost 6 bases and J lost 3, with 22 bases in between. CDR3: CASRPPAGGKVTDTQYF. The CDR3, as DNA: TGTGCCAGCAGACCCCCTGCGGGCGGGAAGGTAACAGATACGCAGTATTTT.

V and J are TRBV29-1 and TRBJ2-5; TRBD2 matches 9 bases. Germline assignment: CDR1 SQVTM and CDR2 ANQGSEA. With V trimmed by 4 bases and J by 2 bases, 2 bases remained unmatched. The CDR3 is made up of 13 amino acids. DNA for the CDR3: TGCAGCGTTGGACTAGCGGTGCAAGAGACCCAGTACTTC. Translation gives CSVGLAVQETQYF.

This chain links TRBV21-1 with TRBJ2-5; TRBD2 was called by the table and not checked on the DNA. TRBV21-1 is assigned pseudogene status. The CDR3 runs 17 residues. The CDR3 DNA reads as TGTGCCGGCGAGGGGGAGCTAGCGGGAGGGCCGGGGGAGACCCAGTACTTC. It yields the protein CAGEGELAGGPGETQYF.

The chain combines TRBV19 with TRBJ1-1; D may be TRBD1 (6 bases). The V and J ends lost 8 bases and 6 bases respectively, with 22 bases between them. The CDR3 contains 15 residues. The germline V gene has CDR1 LNHDA and CDR2 SQIVND (reference sequence). The CDR3 sequence is CASSHFTVTGPEAFF. CDR3 nucleotide sequence: TGTGCCAGTTCGCATTTTACGGTTACAGGGCCTGAAGCTTTCTTT. Using reference TRBV19 and TRBJ1-1 for the parts outside the CDR3, the full variable domain is DGGITQSPKYLFRKEGQNVTLSCEQNLNHDAMYWYRQDPGQGLRLIYYSQIVNDFQKGDIAEGYSVSREKKESFPLTVTSAQKNPTAFYLCASSHFTVTGPEAFFGQGTRLTVV.

This clone is termed medium-sized (0.01 to 0.1%). V and J are TRBV10-2 and TRBJ2-7; no definite D call. V lost 0 bases to trimming and J lost 3 bases, with 9 bases between them. Germline assignment: CDR1 WSHSY and CDR2 SAAADI. The CDR3 length is 14 residues. In DNA form, the CDR3 reads TGCGCCAGCAGTGAGTCACCAGGTTACTACGAGCAGTACTTC. It translates to CASSESPGYYEQYF.